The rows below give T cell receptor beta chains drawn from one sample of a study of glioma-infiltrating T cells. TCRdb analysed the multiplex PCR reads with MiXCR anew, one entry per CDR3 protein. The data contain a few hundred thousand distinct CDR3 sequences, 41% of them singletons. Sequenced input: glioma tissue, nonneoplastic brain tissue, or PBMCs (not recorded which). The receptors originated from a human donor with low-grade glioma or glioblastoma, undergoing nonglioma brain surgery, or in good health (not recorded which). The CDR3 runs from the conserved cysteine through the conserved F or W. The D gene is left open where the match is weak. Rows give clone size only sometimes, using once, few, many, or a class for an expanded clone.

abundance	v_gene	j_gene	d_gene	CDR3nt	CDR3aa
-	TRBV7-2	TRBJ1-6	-	TGTGCCAGCAGGGAAGGGTCACCCCTCCACTTT	CASREGSPLHF
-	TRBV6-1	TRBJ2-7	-	TGTGCCAGCAGTGAAGTAGGGGGGGCCGGCTCCTACGAGCAGTACTTC	CASSEVGGAGSYEQYF
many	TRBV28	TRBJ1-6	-	TGTGCCATTAGAGGGGGACAAGGAGGATCACCCCTCCACTTT	CAIRGGQGGSPLHF
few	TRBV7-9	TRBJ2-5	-	TGTGCCAGCAGACCAGGGTTGGGAGAGACCCAGTACTTC	CASRPGLGETQYF
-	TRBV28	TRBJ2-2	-	TGTGCCAGCAGTCCCTTCGGGGGTTGGACCGGGGAGCTGTTTTTT	CASSPFGGWTGELFF
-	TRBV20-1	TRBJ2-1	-	TGCAGTGCTGGGACAGTGGAGGGCAATGAGCAGTTCTTC	CSAGTVEGNEQFF
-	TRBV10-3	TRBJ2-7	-	TGTGCCATCAGTGAGTCGGACGGCAGGGGTTACGAGCAGTACTTC	CAISESDGRGYEQYF
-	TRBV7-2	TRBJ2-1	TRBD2	TGTGCCAGCAGCTTAGTTGGAGCGGGAGGGTACAATGAGCAGTTCTTC	CASSLVGAGGYNEQFF
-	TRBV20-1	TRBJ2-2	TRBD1	TGCAGTGCTAGAGACACAGGGGTATCCGGGGAGCTGTTTTTT	CSARDTGVSGELFF
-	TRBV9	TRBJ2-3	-	TGTGCCAGCAACAGCCTAACAGATACGCAGTATTTT	CASNSLTDTQYF
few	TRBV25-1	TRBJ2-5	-	TGTGCCAGCAGCGATATGGACAGCCAAGAGACCCAGTACTTC	CASSDMDSQETQYF
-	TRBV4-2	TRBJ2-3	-	TGTGCCAGCAGCCAAGGAAGCAACCCTGCAGATACGCAGTATTTT	CASSQGSNPADTQYF
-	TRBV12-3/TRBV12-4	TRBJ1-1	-	TGTGTTAGCAGTTTTTCGGGAATGAACACTGAAGCTTTCTTT	CVSSFSGMNTEAFF
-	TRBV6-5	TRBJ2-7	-	TGTGCTAGCAGTGTACCAGGGTACTCCTACGAGCAGTACTTC	CASSVPGYSYEQYF
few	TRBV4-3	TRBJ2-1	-	TGCGCCAGCAGCCAAGGGTATGAGCAGTTCTTC	CASSQGYEQFF
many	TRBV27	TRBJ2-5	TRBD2	TGTGCCAGCAGTTTAGAGGCGGGAGGGCCCTTGGAGACCCAGTACTTC	CASSLEAGGPLETQYF
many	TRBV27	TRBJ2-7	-	TGTGCCAGCAGTTTCGGGACGGGCTACGAGCAGTACTTC	CASSFGTGYEQYF
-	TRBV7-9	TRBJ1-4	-	TGTGCCAGCAGCTTGGGGGACGGAACAACTAATGAAAAACTGTTTTTT	CASSLGDGTTNEKLFF